The present TCR beta chain was sequenced within a study of blood T cells in healthy people across ages. This clonotype has just one count. What it binds is unknown. A much bigger clone sits one base away, suggesting this may be a read error. The authors ran a second PCR of 7 to 11 cycles using a sample-barcoded 5' primer and a J-beta primer mix. Every cDNA molecule bore a tag from a template-switch adaptor containing 12 random nucleotides. Per sample, CDR3-containing paired-end reads numbered at least 2.5 million. One entry per CDR3 protein, called by TCRdb with MiXCR from the 5' RACE reads. The sample has fewer than 750,000 distinct CDR3 sequences, under 55% seen once. Findings and caveats of the study: Percentage of naive T cells showed a strong correlation with TCR beta diversity. A roughly linear fall in TCR beta diversity per million T cells was seen with increasing age.

CDR1 MNHEY and CDR2 SVGAGI come from the germline V gene. CDR3 size: 15 residues. Sequencing was performed on blood. The clonotype comes from a man older than 75 in good health. This sequence joins TRBV6-5 and TRBJ2-1; no firm D call. The J call may not be correct, given that the DNA end is closer to TRBJ2-7. CDR3 DNA: TGTGCCAGCAGTTACTCAAGGAGCTCCTACAATGAGCAGTACTTC. Protein product: CASSYSRSSYNEQYF.